Below, 14 T cell receptor beta chains from the same sample are listed, as sequenced in a study of vaccination and CD4 T cells after COVID-19 (dated by TCRdb to 2022 to 2024). The time point label here, explained by the study, means: late sampling 161 to 241 days after vaccination in a few convalescent patients. The treatment or condition label corresponds to: roughly 11-day PBMC culture with coronavirus spike peptide pools or control peptides (ViraFEST assay). Libraries were constructed by PCR. This sample was sequenced with an Illumina iSeq 100. At the Johns Hopkins FTIC core, DNA from the cultured CD4+ T cells underwent TCR sequencing with the Oncomine TCR Beta short-read assay. The raw public data were reprocessed by TCRdb itself: fastp quality trimming at Q25, MiXCR clonotype calling, in-frame beta chains only. Identical CDR3 proteins give one entry, which carries the most common genes and DNA. The sample table lists tens of thousands of distinct CDR3 sequences, around a third of them with a count of one. Jointly, the top ten make up around 3% of the sample.

These receptors have no identified antigens. Source: CD4+ T cells from blood, cultured in vitro, taken about 7 months after SARS-CoV-2 vaccination. These receptors originate from a human donor who had recovered from COVID-19.

This clonotype has more than one count but fewer than ten. The chain combines TRBV20-1 with TRBJ1-1; D not certain. Germline V lookup: CDR1 DFQATT, CDR2 SNEGSKA (reference sequence). The CDR3 loop spans 12 amino acids. Trimming pared 6 bases from V and 3 bases from J, leaving 11 bases between. The CDR3: CSARRRDTEAFF. CDR3 sequence (DNA): TGCAGTGCCAGACGACGGGACACTGAAGCTTTCTTT.

The chain employs TRBV7-9 and TRBJ2-3; maybe TRBD2 (6 bases). Between the trimmed V and J ends, which lost 0 bases and 4 bases, there was a span of 14 bases. The CDR3 sequence is 16 residues long. Germline loops: CDR1 SEHNR, CDR2 FQNEAQ (reference sequence). The CDR3 spells CASSLAGRESADTQYF. DNA for the CDR3: TGTGCCAGCAGCTTAGCGGGCCGGGAGTCTGCAGATACGCAGTATTTT.

This clonotype was counted only a few times. In DNA form, the CDR3 reads TGTGCCAGCAGGGGACACCATAGCAATCAGCCCCAGCATTTT. Translation: CASRGHHSNQPQHF. The chain links TRBV2 to TRBJ1-5; D perhaps matches TRBD1 (6 bases). V was cut by 6 bases and J by 0 bases, with 9 bases left in between. From germline, CDR1 is SNHLY and CDR2 FYNNEI. The CDR3 is made up of 14 amino acids.

V gene TRBV20-1 combines with J gene TRBJ1-5; tentatively, D is TRBD1 (6 bases). CDR1 and CDR2 from the germline V gene are DFQATT and SNEGSKA (reference sequence). CDR3 size: 15 residues. Trimming removed 1 base from V and 5 bases from J, with 15 bases in between. The CDR3 bases are TGCAGTGCTAGAGTGGACAGTAGACAAGATCAGCCCCAGCATTTT. This gives the protein CSARVDSRQDQPQHF.

This clonotype has a handful of counts. The CDR3 spells CASSSESGTGRGQPQHF. CDR3 DNA sequence: TGTGCCAGCAGCTCCGAATCCGGGACAGGTAGGGGTCAGCCCCAGCATTTT. The genes are TRBV7-2 and TRBJ1-5, with 8 bases that match TRBD1. Germline CDR1 and CDR2: SGHTA and FQGNSA. This CDR3 comprises 17 residues. V lost 4 bases, J lost 6 bases, and 14 bases stayed unmatched.

The sample holds a few counts of this clonotype. This chain links TRBV20-1 with TRBJ2-5; 8 nucleotides align to TRBD2. Losses at the gene ends were 5 bases for V and 5 bases for J; bases not matched to a gene: 4. Germline V lookup: CDR1 DFQATT, CDR2 SNEGSKA (reference sequence). The CDR3 loop spans 12 amino acids. In nucleotides, the CDR3 is TGCAGTGCTCGGGGGGGAGGGGAGACCCAGTACTTC. It yields the protein CSARGGGETQYF.

The chain combines TRBV28 with TRBJ1-1; D gene uncertain. CDR1 is MDHEN and CDR2 is SYDVKM in the germline V gene. The V and J ends lost 6 bases and 0 bases respectively, with 17 bases between them. The CDR3 loop spans 16 amino acids. DNA for the CDR3: TGTGCCAGCAGACCCCACGGCGGGAGTTTGAACACTGAAGCTTTCTTT. This translates into CASRPHGGSLNTEAFF. The full variable domain, rest sourced from reference TRBV28 and TRBJ1-1, is DVKVTQSSRYLVKRTGEKVFLECVQDMDHENMFWYRQDPGLGLRLIYFSYDVKMKEKGDIPEGYSVSREKKERFSLILESASTNQTSMYLCASRPHGGSLNTEAFFGQGTRLTVV.

The sample holds a few counts of this clonotype. The chain combines TRBV28 with TRBJ1-2; D call uncertain. The CDR3 contains 17 residues. V dropped 1 base and J dropped 0 bases, with 15 bases sitting between them. In germline, CDR1 is MDHEN, CDR2 SYDVKM. This CDR3 is CASSLSLTGPANYGYTF. CDR3 bases: TGTGCCAGCAGTTTATCTCTCACCGGGCCAGCTAACTATGGCTACACCTTC.

The genes are TRBV18 and TRBJ2-6; 8 nucleotides match TRBD1. The germline CDR1 and CDR2 sequences are KGHSH and LQKENI. Unmatched junction bases numbered 5, after V lost 5 bases and J lost 2 bases. The CDR3 consists of 16 residues. CDR3: CASSSQGVAGANVLTF. The DNA of the CDR3 is TGTGCCAGCTCATCACAGGGGGTCGCTGGGGCCAACGTCCTGACTTTC.

This clonotype was detected only a few times. V is TRBV7-2 and J is TRBJ1-1, with D perhaps matching TRBD1 (6 bases). The V gene lost 4 bases and the J gene lost 6 bases, with 12 bases spanning the gap. The CDR3 runs 13 residues. The germline V gene has CDR1 SGHTA and CDR2 FQGNSA. CDR3 in DNA: TGTGCCAGCAGCTCGCAGGGGTGGCCTGAAGCTTTCTTT. Translating it yields CASSSQGWPEAFF.

The chain has TRBV7-8 and TRBJ2-1; tentatively, D is TRBD2 (6 bases). The V gene's germline CDR1 is SGHVS and CDR2 FQNEAQ. V lost 3 bases to trimming and J lost 9 bases, with 12 bases between them. This CDR3 has 13 residues. This chain's CDR3 is CASSLPGDGEQFF. The DNA for the CDR3 is TGTGCCAGCAGCTTGCCGGGAGACGGTGAGCAGTTCTTC. Complete variable domain (other parts from reference TRBV7-8 and TRBJ2-1): GAGVSQSPRYKVAKRGQDVALRCDPISGHVSLFWYQQALGQGPEFLTYFQNEAQLDKSGLPSDRFFAERPEGSVSTLKIQRTQQEDSAVYLCASSLPGDGEQFFGPGTRLTVL.

The chain is built from TRBV19 and TRBJ2-3, with a tentative D call TRBD2 (6 bases). The CDR3 length is 17 residues. V gave up 6 bases and J gave up 0 bases, with 19 bases separating them. Germline V gene data show CDR1 as LNHDA and CDR2 as SQIVND (reference sequence). The CDR3 protein is CASSSGQRGTSTDTQYF. The CDR3 region has the DNA TGTGCCAGTAGCTCGGGGCAGCGAGGGACTAGCACAGATACGCAGTATTTT. The full variable domain, with the rest looked up from reference TRBV19 and TRBJ2-3, is DGGITQSPKYLFRKEGQNVTLSCEQNLNHDAMYWYRQDPGQGLRLIYYSQIVNDFQKGDIAEGYSVSREKKESFPLTVTSAQKNPTAFYLCASSSGQRGTSTDTQYFGPGTRLTVL.

This clonotype came up a few times. This chain links TRBV18 with TRBJ2-5; TRBD2 matches 12 bases. The germline gives CDR1 KGHSH, CDR2 LQKENI. This CDR3 has 18 amino acids. V lost 2 bases and J lost 5; bases outside the gene matches: 12. The CDR3 is CASSPGLAGGPGQETQYF. The CDR3 bases are TGTGCCAGCTCACCAGGCCTAGCGGGAGGGCCGGGCCAGGAGACCCAGTACTTC.

This clonotype was counted between two and nine times. The V and J genes are TRBV24-1 and TRBJ1-5; no definite D call. The CDR3 totals 12 residues. Germline CDR1 and CDR2: KGHDR and SFDVKD. The ends were cut back, 6 bases at V and 7 bases at J, with 9 bases in the middle. CDR3 amino acids: CATSLTGQPQHF. DNA for the CDR3: TGTGCCACCAGTCTCACGGGGCAGCCCCAGCATTTT.